The 19 T cell receptor beta chains in this list originate from one sample, sequenced in a study of T cells in Graves' hyperthyroidism and ophthalmopathy. RNA transcripts served as the template for amplifying TCR beta CDR3 regions. Carried out on the TCR CDR3, a first-round RT-PCR used the HTBI primer set. One entry per CDR3 protein, called by TCRdb with MiXCR from the multiplex PCR reads. This repertoire shows over 400,000 distinct CDR3 sequences, roughly 23% found once; its top ten account for about 53%. The sample was blood. These receptors came from a woman in her 70s with Graves' ophthalmopathy.

This clonotype was seen at least ten times. The chain uses TRBV11-2 and TRBJ2-1; D call uncertain. The CDR3 covers 12 residues. CDR1 is SGHAT, CDR2 FQNNGV, per germline. V gave up 5 bases and J gave up 9 bases, with 11 bases separating them. CDR3: CASSHAAIEQFF. Written as DNA, the CDR3 is TGTGCCAGCAGCCACGCGGCCATTGAGCAGTTCTTC.

This clonotype was counted a few times. The rearrangement links TRBV5-6 to TRBJ2-7; maybe TRBD2 (5 bases). The germline V gene encodes CDR1 SGHDT and CDR2 YYEEEE. The CDR3 totals 14 residues. With 0 bases removed from V and 6 bases from J, the gap between germline ends came to 13 bases. The CDR3 loop reads CASSLVVLAGEQYF. CDR3 nucleotide sequence: TGTGCCAGCAGCTTGGTCGTTCTAGCAGGCGAGCAGTACTTC.

This clonotype turned up a few times. The chain uses TRBV20-1 and TRBJ2-5; D tentatively fits TRBD1 or TRBD2 (5 bases each). Per the germline V gene, CDR1 is DFQATT and CDR2 is SNEGSKA (reference sequence). This CDR3 has 14 amino acids. V dropped 0 bases and J dropped 2 bases, with 10 bases sitting between them. The CDR3 region is CSAREGRLQETQYF. The CDR3 DNA sequence: TGCAGTGCTAGAGAGGGACGTCTACAAGAGACCCAGTACTTC.

This clonotype was counted between two and nine times. The chain recombines TRBV13 with TRBJ2-7; the match to TRBD2 covers 8 bases. Looked up from germline, CDR1 is PRHDT and CDR2 is FYEKMQ (reference sequence). The CDR3 spans 15 residues. V dropped 3 bases and J dropped 0; count of bases not matched to a gene: 4. The CDR3 DNA reads as TGTGCCAGCAGCTTTGCTAGCGGGCCCTCCTACGAGCAGTACTTC. As protein: CASSFASGPSYEQYF.

This clonotype was recorded at least ten times. The junction departs from the called germline gene at one end, perhaps through a read error. The CDR3: CSAYVGGEQVF. The CDR3 nucleotides are TGCAGTGCTTATGTGGGGGGAGAACAGGTCTTC. The chain recombines TRBV20-1 with TRBJ2-1, with D perhaps TRBD2 (6 bases). This CDR3 region has 11 residues. CDR1 is DFQATT, CDR2 SNEGSKA, per germline (reference sequence).

This clonotype occurred once. This is likely a read error, given that the CDR3 carries no conserved phenylalanine or tryptophan at its end. The V call is TRBV28, the J call TRBJ2-5; D is uncertain. Germline CDR1 and CDR2: MDHEN and SYDVKM. With 2 bases removed from V and 0 bases from J, the gap between germline ends came to 4 bases. The CDR3 runs to 13 residues. The CDR3 is CASSLSYQETQYL. CDR3 in DNA: TGTGCCAGCAGTTTAAGTTACCAAGAGACCCAGTACTTA.

CDR3 nucleotide sequence: TGCGCCAGCAGCCAAGGGCTACAGGGCCAGCCCCAGCATTTT. Residues: CASSQGLQGQPQHF. The chain carries TRBV4-1 and TRBJ1-5, with TRBD1 as a possible D gene (6 bases). From germline, CDR1 is MGHRA and CDR2 YSYEKL. This CDR3 region has 14 residues. V was clipped by 1 base and J by 7 bases, with 11 bases between them.

This clonotype was recorded only once. The chain recombines TRBV28 with TRBJ1-2; 12 bases map to TRBD1. The CDR3 sequence is 15 residues long. CDR1 and CDR2 from the germline V gene are MDHEN and SYDVKM. Trimming removed 3 bases from V and 4 bases from J; junction bases left unmatched: 3. This CDR3 reads CASSFGTGGFYGYTF. The DNA for the CDR3 is TGTGCCAGCAGTTTCGGGACAGGGGGCTTCTATGGCTACACCTTC.

The DNA for the CDR3 is TGTGCCAGCAGGATCCAGGGGGGCGTTAACACCGGGGAGCTGTTTTTT. It yields the protein CASRIQGGVNTGELFF. The chain joins TRBV27 to TRBJ2-2; TRBD1 is a possible D gene (7 bases). The CDR3 covers 16 residues. Germline CDR1 and CDR2: MNHEY and SMNVEV (reference sequence). Trimming took off 6 bases at V and 2 bases at J, with 16 bases between the two ends.

The CDR3 region is CASRTSGKSWELFF. For the CDR3, the DNA is TGTGCCAGCAGAACTAGCGGGAAATCGTGGGAGCTGTTTTTT. V is TRBV11-2 and J is TRBJ2-2; 10 bases line up with TRBD2. The CDR3 consists of 14 residues. After removal of 6 bases from V and 9 bases from J, the junction contained 7 bases not matched to a gene. Germline V gene lookup returns CDR1 SGHAT and CDR2 FQNNGV.

This clonotype was observed a handful of times. V and J are TRBV30 and TRBJ2-5; D is possibly TRBD2 (7 bases). The CDR3 sequence is 12 residues long. Germline loops: CDR1 GTSNPN, CDR2 SVGIG (reference sequence). V was clipped by 4 bases and J by 7 bases, with 13 bases between them. The CDR3 bases are TGTGCCTGGAACAGGGAGGGTGGGACCCAGTACTTC. Translation gives CAWNREGGTQYF.

The chain couples TRBV30 to TRBJ2-2; possibly TRBD1 for D (5 bases). This CDR3 spans 13 amino acids. Trimming cost V 4 bases and J 7 bases, with 13 bases left between them. The V gene's germline CDR1 is GTSNPN and CDR2 SVGIG (reference sequence). The CDR3 DNA reads as TGTGCCTGGAAGCAGGGTGGTATCGGGGAGCTGTTTTTT. The encoded protein is CAWKQGGIGELFF.

This clonotype is a singleton in its sample. This chain joins TRBV7-3 and TRBJ2-2; 7 positions match TRBD2. CDR3 length: 19 amino acids. The ends lost 7 bases at V and 4 bases at J; junction bases unmatched: 21. Germline V gene sequence: CDR1 SGHTA, CDR2 FQGTGA. In nucleotides, the CDR3 is TGTGCCAGCACCCCGCAGCCTGGCTTGGGACTATCAGGCACCGGGGAGCTGTTTTTT. It translates to CASTPQPGLGLSGTGELFF. The full variable domain, with the rest looked up from reference TRBV7-3 and TRBJ2-2, is GAGVSQTPSNKVTEKGKYVELRCDPISGHTALYWYRQSLGQGPEFLIYFQGTGAADDSGLPNDRFFAVRPEGSVSTLKIQRTERGDSAVYLCASTPQPGLGLSGTGELFFGEGSRLTVL.

This clonotype was counted a few times. The chain carries TRBV6-6 and TRBJ1-3; D unclear. V dropped 0 bases and J dropped 4 bases, with 16 bases sitting between them. Germline CDR1 is MNHNY and CDR2 is SVGAGI (reference sequence). The CDR3 is 17 amino acids. CDR3 nucleotides: TGTGCCAGCAGTTACTCAGCATATCCAGATTCAGGAAACACCATATATTTT. Its translation is CASSYSAYPDSGNTIYF.

This clonotype was counted only a few times. The chain links TRBV28 to TRBJ2-5; D is unresolved. Germline lookup yields CDR1 MDHEN and CDR2 SYDVKM. V was shortened by 5 bases and J by 9 bases, with 10 bases between the two germline ends. The CDR3 has 11 residues. This CDR3 is CASSQPSAQYF. CDR3 nucleotide sequence: TGTGCCAGCAGTCAACCATCGGCCCAGTACTTC.

The V gene is TRBV20-1, the J gene TRBJ2-5, with D possibly TRBD1 on 5 matching bases. With 6 bases removed from V and 6 bases from J, the gap between germline ends came to 14 bases. CDR3 length: 12 amino acids. The V gene's germline CDR1 is DFQATT and CDR2 SNEGSKA (reference sequence). CDR3 sequence reads: CSANQGSQTQYF. The DNA for the CDR3 is TGCAGTGCAAATCAGGGCTCGCAGACCCAGTACTTC.

In its sample, this clonotype was seen many times. The chain uses TRBV28 and TRBJ2-7, with D hard to call. This CDR3 is 12 amino acids long. Trimming shortened V by 3 bases and J by 0 bases, and 3 bases separated the two germline ends. Germline V gene sequence: CDR1 MDHEN, CDR2 SYDVKM. The CDR3 sequence: CASSFISYEQYF. CDR3 DNA sequence: TGTGCCAGCAGTTTCATCTCCTACGAGCAGTACTTC.

The CDR3 is CASSRLGNQPQHF. CDR3 bases: TGTGCCAGCAGTCGGCTGGGCAATCAGCCCCAGCATTTT. The V call is TRBV9, the J call TRBJ1-5, with D hard to call. V was shortened by 5 bases and J by 2 bases, with 8 bases between the two germline ends. Germline CDR1 and CDR2: SGDLS and YYNGEE. This CDR3 contains 13 residues. The whole variable domain, filled in from reference TRBV9 and TRBJ1-5, reads DSGVTQTPKHLITATGQRVTLRCSPRSGDLSVYWYQQSLDQGLQFLIQYYNGEERAKGNILERFSAQQFPDLHSELNLSSLELGDSALYFCASSRLGNQPQHFGDGTRLSIL.

Details on this clonotype: A much larger clone is a single base away; this may be a read error. The CDR3: CASSSFRTDTEAFF. CDR3 nucleotides: TGCGCCAGCAGCTCTTTCAGGACAGACACTGAAGCTTTCTTT. The genes are TRBV5-1 and TRBJ1-1; tentatively, D is TRBD1 (6 bases). Looked up from germline, CDR1 is SGHRS and CDR2 is YFSETQ. The length of the CDR3 is 14 residues. V lost 3 bases, J lost 3 bases, and 12 bases lay in between.